This T cell receptor (beta chain) is from a study of T cell responses to AZD1222 COVID-19 vaccine. Study-level findings and limits: The study identified only six AZD1222 recipients as seropositive at baseline. A reported finding is that nearly half of spike-specific TCRs target unmutated variant regions.

The V end lost 0 bases, the J end lost 5 bases, and 28 bases lay between the germline ends. The CDR3 extends over 20 amino acids. Germline CDR1 and CDR2: MGHRA and YSYEKL. A note on this clone: What it recognizes is unknown.

Sequencing was performed with immunoSEQ multiplex PCR; in TCRdb, only in-frame clones are kept and a portion is missing. The sample lists 150,000 or so clones, around 91% occurring once. Sample: peripheral blood, taken on day 0 of AZD1222 vaccination. The clonotype comes from an adult in good health. The V and J genes are TRBV4-1 and TRBJ1-2, with a tentative D call TRBD1 (5 bases). The CDR3 DNA is TGCGCCAGCAGCCAAGAAGTGGGATATAGGACGGACATTTCCTCATATGGCTACACCTTC. This encodes CASSQEVGYRTDISSYGYTF.